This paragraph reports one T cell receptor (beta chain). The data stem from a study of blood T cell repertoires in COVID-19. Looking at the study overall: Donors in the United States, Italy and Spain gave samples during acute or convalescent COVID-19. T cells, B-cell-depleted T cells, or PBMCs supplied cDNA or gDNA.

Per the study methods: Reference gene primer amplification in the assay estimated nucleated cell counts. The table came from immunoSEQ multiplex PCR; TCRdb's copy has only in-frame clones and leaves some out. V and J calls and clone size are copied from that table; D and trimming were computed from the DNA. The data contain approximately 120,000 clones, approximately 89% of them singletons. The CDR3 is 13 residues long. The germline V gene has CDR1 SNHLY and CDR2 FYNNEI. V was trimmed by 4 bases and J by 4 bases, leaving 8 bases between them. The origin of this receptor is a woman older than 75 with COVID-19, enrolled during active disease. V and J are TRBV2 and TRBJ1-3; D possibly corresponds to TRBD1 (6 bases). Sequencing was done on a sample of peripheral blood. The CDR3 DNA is TGTGCCAGCAGTGGGACAGAGGGAAACACCATATATTTT. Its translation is CASSGTEGNTIYF.